This TCR beta chain was sequenced for a study of shared clonotypes between healthy human individuals. Study context: Researchers assigned three CD4 naive, three CD4 memory, two CD8 naive and one CD8 memory plate to each donor. Broader study findings: Rarefaction curves obtained for sorted subsets showed sequencing incomplete despite large depth.

The repertoire was sequenced with immunoSEQ multiplex PCR; TCRdb's copy has only in-frame clones and lacks some. Among about 680,000 clones, approximately 74% were seen once, and the ten largest hold around 1.6%. With respect to this clone: The target antigen is unknown. Other DNA sequences from this sample encode an identical CDR3 as well.

Donors were healthy HIV-negative adults without recently reported acute infections or vaccinations. Specimen: memory CD4+ T cells sorted from blood. Described subset: CD45RA-negative fraction. The source of this sequence is a woman aged 25 to 39 in good health.

In DNA, the CDR3 is TGTGCCAGCAGGACGAGCGGGAGGGGTAATGAGCAGTTCTTC. Translation gives CASRTSGRGNEQFF. The V gene is TRBV28, the J gene TRBJ2-1; 10 bases are a match to TRBD2. The V gene's germline CDR1 is MDHEN and CDR2 SYDVKM. The ends lost 6 bases at V and 7 bases at J; junction bases unmatched: 6. The CDR3 contains 14 residues.